This TCR beta chain appears in the sequencing data of a study of cytomegalovirus exposure and HLA in healthy donors. CDR1 is SGDLS and CDR2 is YYNGEE in the germline V gene. The junction had 7 bases not matched to a gene; V was cut back by 0 bases and J by 9 bases. The CDR3 extends over 14 amino acids. Both 60 Vbeta primers and 13 Jbeta primers went into the PCR. Sequencing used immunoSEQ multiplex PCR; TCRdb keeps in-frame clones, though not all of them. Of roughly 190,000 clones in the sample, roughly a tenth were seen once. Sequencing was carried out using PBMCs. The chain links TRBV9 to TRBJ2-5; 8 bases align to TRBD1. This clonotype originated in a woman in her twenties or thirties in good health and CMV-seropositive. Written as DNA, the CDR3 is TGTGCCAGCAGCGTAGGGACAGGGCTGCAGGCCCAGTACTTC. It encodes CASSVGTGLQAQYF. The whole variable domain, filled in from reference TRBV9 and TRBJ2-5, reads DSGVTQTPKHLITATGQRVTLRCSPRSGDLSVYWYQQSLDQGLQFLIQYYNGEERAKGNILERFSAQQFPDLHSELNLSSLELGDSALYFCASSVGTGLQAQYFGPGTRLLVL.